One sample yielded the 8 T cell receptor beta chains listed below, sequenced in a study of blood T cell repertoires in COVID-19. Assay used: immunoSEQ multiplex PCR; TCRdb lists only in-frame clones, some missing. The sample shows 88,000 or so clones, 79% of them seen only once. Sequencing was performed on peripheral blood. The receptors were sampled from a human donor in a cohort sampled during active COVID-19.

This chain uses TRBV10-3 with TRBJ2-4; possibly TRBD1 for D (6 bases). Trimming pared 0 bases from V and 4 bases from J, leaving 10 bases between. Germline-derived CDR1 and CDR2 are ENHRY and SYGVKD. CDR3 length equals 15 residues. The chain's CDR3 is CAISESRTAKNIQYF. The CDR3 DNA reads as TGTGCCATCAGTGAGTCGAGGACAGCTAAAAACATTCAGTACTTC.

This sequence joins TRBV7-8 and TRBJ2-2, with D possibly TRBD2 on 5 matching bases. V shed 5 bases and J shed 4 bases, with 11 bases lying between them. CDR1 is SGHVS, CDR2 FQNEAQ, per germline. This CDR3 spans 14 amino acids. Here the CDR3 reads CASSPPLATGELFF. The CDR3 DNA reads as TGTGCCAGCAGCCCTCCTCTAGCCACCGGGGAGCTGTTTTTT.

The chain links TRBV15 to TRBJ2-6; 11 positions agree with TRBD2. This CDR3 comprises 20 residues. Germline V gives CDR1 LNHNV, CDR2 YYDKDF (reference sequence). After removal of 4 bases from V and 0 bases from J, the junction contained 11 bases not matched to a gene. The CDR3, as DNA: TGTGCCACCAGCACCCGACTAGCGGGGACACCCAGCTCTGGGGCCAACGTCCTGACTTTC. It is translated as CATSTRLAGTPSSGANVLTF.

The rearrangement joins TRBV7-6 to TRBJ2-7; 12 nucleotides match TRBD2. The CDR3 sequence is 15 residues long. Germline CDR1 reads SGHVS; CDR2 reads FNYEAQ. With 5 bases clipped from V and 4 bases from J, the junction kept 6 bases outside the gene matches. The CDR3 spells CASSPRLAGAYEQYF. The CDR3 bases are TGTGCCAGCAGCCCCCGACTAGCGGGAGCATACGAGCAGTACTTC.

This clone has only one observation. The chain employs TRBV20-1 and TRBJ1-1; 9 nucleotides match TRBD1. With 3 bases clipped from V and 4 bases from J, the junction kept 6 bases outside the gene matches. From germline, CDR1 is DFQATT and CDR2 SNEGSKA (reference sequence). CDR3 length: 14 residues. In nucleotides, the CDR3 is TGCAGTGCTAGTCTGGGGACAGGGAGCACTGAAGCTTTCTTT. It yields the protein CSASLGTGSTEAFF.

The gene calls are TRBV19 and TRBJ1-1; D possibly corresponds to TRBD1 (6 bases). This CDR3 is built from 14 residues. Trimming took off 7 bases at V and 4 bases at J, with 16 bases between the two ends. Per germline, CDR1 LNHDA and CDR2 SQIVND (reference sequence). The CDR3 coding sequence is TGTGCCAGTACCGTGGCACAGGGCGGCACTGAAGCTTTCTTT. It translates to CASTVAQGGTEAFF.

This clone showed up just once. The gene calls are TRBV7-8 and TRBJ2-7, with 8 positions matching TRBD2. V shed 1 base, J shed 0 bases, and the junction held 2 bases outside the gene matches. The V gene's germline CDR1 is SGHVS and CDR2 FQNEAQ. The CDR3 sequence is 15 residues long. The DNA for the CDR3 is TGTGCCAGCAGCTTAGGCGGGAGGAGCTCCTACGAGCAGTACTTC. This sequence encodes CASSLGGRSSYEQYF.

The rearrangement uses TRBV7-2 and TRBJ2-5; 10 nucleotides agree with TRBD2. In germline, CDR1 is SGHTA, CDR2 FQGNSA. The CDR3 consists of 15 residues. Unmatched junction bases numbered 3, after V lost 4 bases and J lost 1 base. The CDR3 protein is CASSSTSGLQETQYF. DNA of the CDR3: TGTGCCAGCAGCTCGACTAGCGGGCTCCAAGAGACCCAGTACTTC.